Detailed here is one T cell receptor (beta chain). Its antigen remains unknown. This sample is part of a study of shared clonotypes between healthy human individuals. Study-level findings and limits: Clonotypes shared by all four donors outscored non-shared clonotypes in generation probability.

The study drew its donors from healthy HIV-negative adults without recent acute infections or vaccinations. Replicate PCRs run on sorted subsets employed 200 to 250 ng DNA, around 27,000 T cell genomes. Original data processing: Junction-only sequences produced by ImmunoSEQ had no quality scores, so filtering differed. Method: immunoSEQ multiplex PCR; TCRdb's copy keeps in-frame clones and lacks some. V and J calls and clone size are those listed in that table; D and trimming were worked out from the DNA. The data show about 1 million clones, around four fifths seen once. Sequenced input: memory CD4+ T cells sorted from blood. Subset here: CD45RA-negative fraction. This clonotype was sampled from a man younger than 30 in good health.

The CDR3 coding sequence is TGCAGCGTTGCACAGGGAGGCCCCTACGAGCAGTACTTC. Translation gives CSVAQGGPYEQYF. The chain links TRBV29-1 to TRBJ2-7; the D call may be TRBD1 or TRBD2 (6 bases each). Trimming pared 4 bases from V and 2 bases from J, leaving 12 bases between. Germline lookup yields CDR1 SQVTM and CDR2 ANQGSEA. The CDR3 is made up of 13 amino acids.